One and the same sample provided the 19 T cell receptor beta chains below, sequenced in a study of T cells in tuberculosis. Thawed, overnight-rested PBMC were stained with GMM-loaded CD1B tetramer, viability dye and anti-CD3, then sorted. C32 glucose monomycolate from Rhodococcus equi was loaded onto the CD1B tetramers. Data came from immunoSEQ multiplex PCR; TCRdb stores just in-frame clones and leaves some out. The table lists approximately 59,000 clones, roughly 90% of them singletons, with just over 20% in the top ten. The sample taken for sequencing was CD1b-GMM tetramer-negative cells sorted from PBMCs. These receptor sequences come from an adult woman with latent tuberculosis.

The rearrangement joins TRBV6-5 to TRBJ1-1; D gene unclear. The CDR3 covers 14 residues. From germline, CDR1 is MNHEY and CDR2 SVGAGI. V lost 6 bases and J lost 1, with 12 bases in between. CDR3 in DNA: TGTGCCAGCAGGTACGACATGGCGAACACTGAAGCTTTCTTT. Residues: CASRYDMANTEAFF.

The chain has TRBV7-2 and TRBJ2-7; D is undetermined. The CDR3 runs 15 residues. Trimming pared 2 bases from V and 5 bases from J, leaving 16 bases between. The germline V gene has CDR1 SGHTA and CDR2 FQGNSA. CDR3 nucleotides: TGTGCCAGCAGCTTAATCGTGGGCCCTTGGGACGAGCAGTACTTC. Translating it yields CASSLIVGPWDEQYF.

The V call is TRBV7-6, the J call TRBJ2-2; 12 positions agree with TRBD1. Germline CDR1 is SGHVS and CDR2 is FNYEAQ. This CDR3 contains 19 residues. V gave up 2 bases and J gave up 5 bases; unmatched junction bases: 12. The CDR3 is CASSLWTGQGAGATGELFF. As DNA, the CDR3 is TGTGCCAGCAGCTTATGGACGGGACAGGGGGCCGGGGCTACCGGGGAGCTGTTTTTT.

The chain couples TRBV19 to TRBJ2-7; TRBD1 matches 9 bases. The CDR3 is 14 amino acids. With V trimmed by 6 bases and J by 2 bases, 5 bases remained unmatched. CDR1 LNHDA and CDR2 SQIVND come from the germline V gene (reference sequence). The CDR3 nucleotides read TGTGCCAGTAGCAGGGACAGGGATACCTACGAGCAGTACTTC. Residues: CASSRDRDTYEQYF.

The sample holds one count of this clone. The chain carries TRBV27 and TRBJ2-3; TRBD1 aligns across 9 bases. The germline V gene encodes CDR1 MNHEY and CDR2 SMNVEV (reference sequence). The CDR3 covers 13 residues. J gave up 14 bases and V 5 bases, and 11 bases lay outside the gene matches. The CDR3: CASSTTGGASPYF. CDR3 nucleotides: TGTGCCAGCAGTACAACAGGGGGCGCAAGTCCGTATTTT.

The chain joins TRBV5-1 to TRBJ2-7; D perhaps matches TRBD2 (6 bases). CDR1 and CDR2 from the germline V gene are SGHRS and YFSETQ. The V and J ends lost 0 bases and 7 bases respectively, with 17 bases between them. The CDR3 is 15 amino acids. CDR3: CASSLESGVSEEQYF. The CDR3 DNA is TGCGCCAGCAGCTTGGAATCGGGAGTTTCAGAGGAGCAGTACTTC.

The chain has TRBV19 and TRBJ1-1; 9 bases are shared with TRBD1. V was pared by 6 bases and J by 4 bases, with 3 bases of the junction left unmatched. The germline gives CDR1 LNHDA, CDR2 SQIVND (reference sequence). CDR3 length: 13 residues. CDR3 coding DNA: TGTGCCAGTAGGAGGACAGGGGTCACTGAAGCTTTCTTT. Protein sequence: CASRRTGVTEAFF.

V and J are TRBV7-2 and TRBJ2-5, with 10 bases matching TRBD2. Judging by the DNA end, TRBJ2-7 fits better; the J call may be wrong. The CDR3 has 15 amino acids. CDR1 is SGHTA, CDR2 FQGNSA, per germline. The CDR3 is CASSLVLAGVNEQYF. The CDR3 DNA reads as TGTGCCAGCAGCTTAGTCCTAGCGGGAGTTAACGAGCAGTACTTC.

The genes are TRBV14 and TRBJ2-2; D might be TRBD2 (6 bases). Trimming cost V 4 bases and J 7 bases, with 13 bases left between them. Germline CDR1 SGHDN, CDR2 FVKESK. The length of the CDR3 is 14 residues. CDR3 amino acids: CASSLGLSHGELFF. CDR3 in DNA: TGTGCCAGCAGCCTGGGACTCTCCCACGGGGAGCTGTTTTTT. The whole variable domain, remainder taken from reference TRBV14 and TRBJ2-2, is EAGVTQFPSHSVIEKGQTVTLRCDPISGHDNLYWYRRVMGKEIKFLLHFVKESKQDESGMPNNRFLAERTGGTYSTLKVQPAELEDSGVYFCASSLGLSHGELFFGEGSRLTVL.

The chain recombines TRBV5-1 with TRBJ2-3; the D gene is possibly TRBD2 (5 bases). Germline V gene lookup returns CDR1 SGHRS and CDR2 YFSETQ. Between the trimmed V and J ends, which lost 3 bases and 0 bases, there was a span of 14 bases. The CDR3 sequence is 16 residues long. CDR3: CASSSLAGASTDTQYF. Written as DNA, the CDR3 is TGCGCCAGCAGCTCGCTAGCTGGCGCTAGCACAGATACGCAGTATTTT.

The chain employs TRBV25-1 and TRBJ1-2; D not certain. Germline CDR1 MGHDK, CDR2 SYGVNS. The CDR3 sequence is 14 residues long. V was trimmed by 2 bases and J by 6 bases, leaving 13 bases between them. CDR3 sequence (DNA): TGTGCCAGCAGTGAACCCACGGGTTCCGATGGCTACACCTTC. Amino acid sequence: CASSEPTGSDGYTF.

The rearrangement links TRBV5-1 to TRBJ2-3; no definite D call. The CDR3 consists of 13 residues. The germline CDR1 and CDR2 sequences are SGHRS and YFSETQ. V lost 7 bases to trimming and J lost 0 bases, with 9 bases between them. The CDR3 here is CASGMESTDTQYF. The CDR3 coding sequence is TGCGCCAGCGGAATGGAGAGCACAGATACGCAGTATTTT.

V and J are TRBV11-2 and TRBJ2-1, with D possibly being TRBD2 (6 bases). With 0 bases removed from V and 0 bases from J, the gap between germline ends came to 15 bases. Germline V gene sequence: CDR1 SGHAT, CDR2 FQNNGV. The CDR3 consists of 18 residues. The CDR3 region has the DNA TGTGCCAGCAGCTTAGATCTCTGGGAGGCCTCCTCCTACAATGAGCAGTTCTTC. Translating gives CASSLDLWEASSYNEQFF.

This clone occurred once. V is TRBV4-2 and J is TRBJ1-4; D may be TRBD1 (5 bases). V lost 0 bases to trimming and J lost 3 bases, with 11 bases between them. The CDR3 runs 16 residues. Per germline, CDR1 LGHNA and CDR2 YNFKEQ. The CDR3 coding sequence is TGTGCCAGCAGCCAAGACCCGCGGGGCGCTAATGAAAAACTGTTTTTT. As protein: CASSQDPRGANEKLFF.

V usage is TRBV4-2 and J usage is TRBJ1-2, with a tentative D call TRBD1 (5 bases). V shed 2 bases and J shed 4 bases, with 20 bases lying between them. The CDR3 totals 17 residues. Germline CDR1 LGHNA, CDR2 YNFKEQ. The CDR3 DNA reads TGTGCCAGCAGCCAAAGTACTTCAGTAGGGGTTGGCTATGGCTACACCTTC. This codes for CASSQSTSVGVGYGYTF.

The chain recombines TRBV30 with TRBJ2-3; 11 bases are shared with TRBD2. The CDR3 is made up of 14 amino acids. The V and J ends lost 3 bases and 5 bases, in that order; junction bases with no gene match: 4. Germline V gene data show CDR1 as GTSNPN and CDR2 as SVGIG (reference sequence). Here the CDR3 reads CAWRLAGDQDTQYF. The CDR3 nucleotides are TGTGCCTGGAGACTAGCGGGGGATCAAGATACGCAGTATTTT.

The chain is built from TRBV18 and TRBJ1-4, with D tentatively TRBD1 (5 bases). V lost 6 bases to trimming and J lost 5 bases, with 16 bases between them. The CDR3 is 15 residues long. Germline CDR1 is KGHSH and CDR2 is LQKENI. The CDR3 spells CASSLSPGENEKLFF. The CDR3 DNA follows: TGTGCCAGCTCCCTCTCGCCGGGGGAGAATGAAAAACTGTTTTTT.

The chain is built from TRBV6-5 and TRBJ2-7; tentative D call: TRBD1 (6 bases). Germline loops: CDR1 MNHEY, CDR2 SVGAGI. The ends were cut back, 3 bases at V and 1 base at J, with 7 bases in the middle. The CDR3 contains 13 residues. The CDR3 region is CASSYGTSYEQYF. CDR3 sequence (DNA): TGTGCCAGCAGTTATGGGACATCCTACGAGCAGTACTTC.

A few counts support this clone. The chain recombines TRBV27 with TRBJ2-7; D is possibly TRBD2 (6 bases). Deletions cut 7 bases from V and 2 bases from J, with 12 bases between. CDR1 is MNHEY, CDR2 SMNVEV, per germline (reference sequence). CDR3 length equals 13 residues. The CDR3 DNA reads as TGTGCCAGCAAGTCCGGGGAGGCCTACGAGCAGTACTTC. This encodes CASKSGEAYEQYF.